Described below is a single TCR beta chain sequence and its context. This specimen belongs to a study of blood T cells in healthy people across ages. Study at large: Per two T cells, about one barcoded beta molecule was captured through template switching.

Caucasian individuals from Russia who were healthy and aged roughly 6 to 100 acted as donors. A minimum of 7 million PBMCs was isolated per sample. A second PCR, run for roughly 7 to 11 cycles, used a sample-barcoded 5' primer plus a J-beta primer mix. One entry per CDR3 protein, called by TCRdb with MiXCR from the 5' RACE reads. The sample consists of 600,000 to 850,000 distinct CDR3 sequences, 35% to 45% of them appearing once. Sequenced input: blood. This TCR came from an older woman in good health.

The CDR3 DNA sequence: TGTGCCAGCACAGGACTAGCGGGAGAGTACGAGCAGTACTTC. Its protein product is CASTGLAGEYEQYF. This chain connects TRBV7-2 to TRBJ2-7; 13 nucleotides match TRBD2. The CDR3 sequence is 14 residues long. The ends lost 7 bases at V and 4 bases at J; junction bases unmatched: 4. CDR1 and CDR2 from the germline V gene are SGHTA and FQGNSA.